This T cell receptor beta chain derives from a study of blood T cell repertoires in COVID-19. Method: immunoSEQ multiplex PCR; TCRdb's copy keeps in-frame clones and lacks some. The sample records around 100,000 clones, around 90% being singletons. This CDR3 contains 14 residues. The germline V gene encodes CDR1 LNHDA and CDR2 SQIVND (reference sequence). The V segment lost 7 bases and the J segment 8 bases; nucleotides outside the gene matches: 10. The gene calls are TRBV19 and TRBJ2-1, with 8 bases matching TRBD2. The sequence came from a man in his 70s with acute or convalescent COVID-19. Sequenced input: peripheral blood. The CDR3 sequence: CASTPGLGGDEQFF. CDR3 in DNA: TGTGCCAGTACCCCGGGACTAGGGGGAGATGAGCAGTTCTTC.